This T cell receptor (beta chain) was captured by sequencing in a study of neoadjuvant anti-PD-1 for oral cavity cancer. Some clones are missing from TCRdb's copy, which holds only in-frame ones; the method was immunoSEQ multiplex PCR. The sample holds about 16,000 clones; about two thirds are singletons and the top ten take about 2.6%. This CDR3 contains 16 residues. Germline V gives CDR1 SGDLS, CDR2 YYNGEE. Trimming took off 5 bases at V and 4 bases at J, with 21 bases between the two ends. This clone was seen a handful of times. The rearrangement links TRBV9 to TRBJ1-1; D call uncertain. This receptor was identified in a person between 40 and 79 years old with oral cavity squamous cell carcinoma. The material sequenced was PBMCs, taken before nivolumab (anti-PD-1) treatment. The chain's CDR3 is CASRVGIAHRATEAFF. The DNA of the CDR3 is TGTGCCAGCAGGGTGGGGATTGCCCACCGAGCCACTGAAGCTTTCTTT.